The 6 T cell receptor beta chains presented below share a single source sample, sequenced in a study of blood T cell repertoires in COVID-19. TCRdb's copy holds only in-frame clones and misses some; the assay was immunoSEQ multiplex PCR. This sample has over 250,000 clones, with 90% to 95% found just once. The specimen sequenced was peripheral blood. The receptors were gathered from a woman aged 30 to 39 with COVID-19, enrolled during active disease.

Only one count was recorded for this clone. This sequence joins TRBV19 and TRBJ2-1; 7 positions agree with TRBD2. The CDR3 is 16 amino acids. V was pared by 4 bases and J by 2 bases, with 8 bases of the junction left unmatched. From germline, CDR1 is LNHDA and CDR2 SQIVND (reference sequence). For the CDR3, the DNA is TGTGCCAGTAGTACTGGGTTGGGAGGGGCCTACAATGAGCAGTTCTTC. Protein sequence: CASSTGLGGAYNEQFF.

The chain couples TRBV9 to TRBJ2-1; 7 bases match TRBD2. CDR3 length: 15 residues. Per germline, CDR1 SGDLS and CDR2 YYNGEE. V dropped 0 bases and J dropped 6; count of bases not matched to a gene: 6. The CDR3 region is CASSVGHREVNEQFF. The CDR3 region has the DNA TGTGCCAGCAGCGTAGGTCATCGGGAGGTCAATGAGCAGTTCTTC.

The gene calls are TRBV18 and TRBJ2-1; 9 bases align to TRBD2. The CDR3 spans 15 residues. V shed 3 bases, J shed 0 bases, and the junction held 0 bases outside the gene matches. Per the germline V gene, CDR1 is KGHSH and CDR2 is LQKENI. The chain's CDR3 is CASSPSGSSYNEQFF. CDR3 nucleotides: TGTGCCAGCTCACCTAGCGGGAGCTCCTACAATGAGCAGTTCTTC.

This rearrangement joins TRBV13 to TRBJ1-2; 8 bases map to TRBD1. The CDR3 loop spans 13 amino acids. Germline lookup yields CDR1 PRHDT and CDR2 FYEKMQ (reference sequence). Trimming cost V 5 bases and J 2 bases; bases outside gene matches: 1. CDR3 coding DNA: TGTGCCAGCAGCGGACAGGGCAACTATGGCTACACCTTC. Protein sequence: CASSGQGNYGYTF.

V usage is TRBV2 and J usage is TRBJ1-5, with D possibly TRBD1 on 6 matching bases. Germline V gene lookup returns CDR1 SNHLY and CDR2 FYNNEI. The CDR3 length is 13 residues. V was shortened by 6 bases and J by 6 bases, with 12 bases between the two germline ends. CDR3 amino acids: CASRSDSVQPQHF. The CDR3, as DNA: TGTGCCAGCAGATCGGACAGTGTTCAGCCCCAGCATTTT. Supplemented by reference TRBV2 and TRBJ1-5, the full variable domain reads EPEVTQTPSHQVTQMGQEVILRCVPISNHLYFYWYRQILGQKVEFLVSFYNNEISEKSEIFDDQFSVERPDGSNFTLKIRSTKLEDSAMYFCASRSDSVQPQHFGDGTRLSIL.

The rearrangement links TRBV7-8 to TRBJ2-7; perhaps TRBD2 as D (6 bases). V shed 1 base and J shed 3 bases, with 16 bases lying between them. The CDR3 sequence is 16 residues long. Germline V gives CDR1 SGHVS, CDR2 FQNEAQ. The CDR3 reads CASSLDGGTDYYEQYF. The DNA for the CDR3 is TGTGCCAGCAGCTTAGATGGTGGGACTGATTACTACGAGCAGTACTTC.